This T cell receptor beta chain appears in the sequencing data of a study of ipilimumab plus nivolumab after autologous stem cell transplantation (dated by TCRdb to about 2021). A note on the overall study: The median number of doses that trial patients received was a few for ipilimumab and roughly 8 for nivolumab. Both primary refractory and relapsed disease were represented in the DLBCL cohort, where 18-month progression-free survival was around 86% and 29%, respectively. Patients with high-risk diffuse large B cell lymphoma, mature T cell lymphoma, or multiple myeloma undergoing autologous transplant were enrolled in the trial. The intent-to-treat population of the trial was made up of 30 to 40 patients. Results the study describes overall, beyond this receptor: Per the authors, a biologic rationale for further study of the post-transplant checkpoint inhibition approach was offered by T cell receptor repertoire, regulatory T cell phenotype and gut microbiota profiles. Combined checkpoint inhibition appeared tolerable as post-transplant consolidation, according to the authors' conclusion.

CDR1 and CDR2 are drawn from the germline V gene: SGHTA, FQGNSA. The junction carries 11 bases between V and J, which are trimmed by 0 bases and 3 bases respectively. The CDR3 spans 15 residues, from the cysteine through the phenylalanine. The entry retains the CDR3 DNA only, 45 bases that are in frame from base 1. Ipilimumab was given at 1 mg/kg intravenously on day 1 of selected weeks, and checkpoint therapy started 14 to 28 days after autologous transplant. Nivolumab was administered at 3 mg/kg intravenously on day 1 of weeks 1, 4, 7, 10, and every two weeks through week 26. This Phase Ib clinical trial tested ipilimumab plus nivolumab, a combined checkpoint inhibition, as consolidation after autologous stem cell transplantation. Libraries were made using the immunoSEQ multiplex PCR assay. TCRdb limited this immuneACCESS table to in-frame rearrangements with V and J called. A share of clones is missing; checked studies link under half to unresolved V genes, and the rest is unexplained. The sample table records more than 15,000 clones; about 80% of these occur just once. The ten largest account for roughly 10% of the sample.

About this clone: Its antigen is currently not known. Within one base of it there is no much larger clone, and no base qualities were kept.

Recombination connected TRBV7-2 to TRBJ1-2; TRBD1 could be the D gene, as 6 bases match. This TCR was recovered from a male donor with diffuse large B-cell lymphoma. Sequenced here: PBMCs, sampled in a trial of ipilimumab plus nivolumab as post-transplant consolidation. This receptor carries the CDR3 CASSLAGGPDYGYTF. The sequenced DNA is TGTGCCAGCAGCTTAGCGGGGGGGCCTGACTATGGCTACACCTTC.